This note documents a single T cell receptor beta chain sequence. The data stem from a study of OX40 agonist ivuxolimab in advanced cancers. The V gene lost 2 bases and the J gene lost 5 bases, with 7 bases spanning the gap. Germline lookup yields CDR1 SGHAT and CDR2 FQNNGV. The CDR3 is 13 amino acids. Using immunoSEQ multiplex PCR, the repertoire was profiled, and TCRdb retains in-frame clones only, with some absent. The sample holds tens of thousands of clones; roughly 93% are singletons and the top ten take less than 20%. The receptor was derived from an adult with an advanced solid tumor such as melanoma, head and neck, liver or kidney cancer. The chain recombines TRBV11-2 with TRBJ2-1; no definite D call. The sample consisted of CD4+ or CD8+ T cells sorted from blood, taken in a trial of the OX40 agonist ivuxolimab. The DNA of the CDR3 is TGTGCCAGCAGCTTAAGGACCGACAATGAGCAGTTCTTC. The encoded protein is CASSLRTDNEQFF.